Here is one T cell receptor beta chain with its context. Its specificity is not known. Barcoded TCR alpha and TCR beta cDNA libraries with UMIs came from 5'RACE using constant-segment primers. In TCRdb, the 5' RACE reads were re-called with MiXCR into one record per CDR3 protein. The data show about 110,000 distinct CDR3 sequences, roughly 12% seen once. This specimen belongs to a study of T-cell memory formation after mild COVID-19. Study outcomes and limitations: For second-wave clones that peaked at day 37, SARS-CoV-2 specificity went unverified.

The CDR3 is 13 residues long. Trimming removed 7 bases from V and 4 bases from J, with 11 bases in between. CDR1 and CDR2 from the germline V gene are MGHDK and SYGVNS. Material for sequencing was PBMCs or a T cell subset sorted from them (not recorded which). The V gene is TRBV25-1, the J gene TRBJ2-1, with D uncertain. The receptor was derived from an adult woman who had mild COVID-19 (a few samples of this study predate the infection). Cell type and time point are not known. The CDR3 nucleotides are TGTGCCAGCACCGAACCCCTGTACAATGAGCAGTTCTTC. It specifies CASTEPLYNEQFF.